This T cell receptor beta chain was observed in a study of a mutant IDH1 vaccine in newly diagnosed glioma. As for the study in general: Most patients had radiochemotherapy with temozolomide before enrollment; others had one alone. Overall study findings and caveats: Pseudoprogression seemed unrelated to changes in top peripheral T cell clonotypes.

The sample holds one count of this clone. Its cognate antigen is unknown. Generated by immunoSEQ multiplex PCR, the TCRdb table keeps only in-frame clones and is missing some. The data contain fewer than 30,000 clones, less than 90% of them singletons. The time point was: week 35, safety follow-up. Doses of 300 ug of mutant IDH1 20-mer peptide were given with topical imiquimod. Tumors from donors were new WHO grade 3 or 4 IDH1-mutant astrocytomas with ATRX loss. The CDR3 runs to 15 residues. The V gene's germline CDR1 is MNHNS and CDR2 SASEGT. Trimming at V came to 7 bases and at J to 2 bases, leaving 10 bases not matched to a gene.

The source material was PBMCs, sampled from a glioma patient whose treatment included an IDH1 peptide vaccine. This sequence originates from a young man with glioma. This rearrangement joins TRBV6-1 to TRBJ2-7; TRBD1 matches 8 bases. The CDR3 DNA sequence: TGTGCCAGCACCCTTTTGGACAGGGTCCCCTACGAGCAGTACTTC. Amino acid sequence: CASTLLDRVPYEQYF.